The source of this T cell receptor beta chain is a study of T cells in localized non-small cell lung cancer. The CDR3 totals 13 residues. The V end was cut by 3 bases, the J end by 5 bases, with 10 bases between. Germline assignment: CDR1 SGHTA and CDR2 FQGTGA. Profiling relied on immunoSEQ multiplex PCR, and the TCRdb table lists in-frame clones only, not all of them. The sample has 48,000 or so clones, 60% to 80% seen once; the top ten hold about 15%. Study-level results: Adjacent lung exhibited a median of 57 among the 100 most abundant tumor clones. Sequence data derive from only one tumor region, so heterogeneity remains possible.

Details on this clone: Antigen specificity is unknown.

The chain combines TRBV7-3 with TRBJ1-1; perhaps TRBD1 as D (5 bases). This material consisted of peripheral blood, taken before any cancer treatment. The TCR sequence derives from a man between 40 and 75 years old with stage I squamous cell lung carcinoma. CDR3 coding DNA: TGTGCCAGCAGCTTCCGGGGGATAACTGAAGCTTTCTTT. Translating gives CASSFRGITEAFF.